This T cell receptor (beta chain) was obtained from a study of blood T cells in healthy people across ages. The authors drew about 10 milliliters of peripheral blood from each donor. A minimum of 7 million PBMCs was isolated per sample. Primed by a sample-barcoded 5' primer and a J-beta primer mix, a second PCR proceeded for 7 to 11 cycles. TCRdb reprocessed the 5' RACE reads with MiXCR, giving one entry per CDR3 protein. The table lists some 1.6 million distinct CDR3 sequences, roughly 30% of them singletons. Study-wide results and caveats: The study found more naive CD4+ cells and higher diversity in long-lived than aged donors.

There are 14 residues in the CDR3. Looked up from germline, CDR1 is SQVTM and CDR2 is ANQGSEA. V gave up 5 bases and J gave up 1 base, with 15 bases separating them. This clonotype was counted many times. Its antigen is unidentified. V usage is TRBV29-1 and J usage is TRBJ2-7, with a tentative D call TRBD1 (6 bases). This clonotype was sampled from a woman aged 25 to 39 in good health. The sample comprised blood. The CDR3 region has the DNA TGCAGCGTTTCCTGGACAGCGCAATCCTACGAGCAGTACTTC. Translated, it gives CSVSWTAQSYEQYF.